This T cell receptor beta chain was documented in a study of blood T cell repertoires in COVID-19. Repertoires were generated with immunoSEQ multiplex PCR, while TCRdb's copy carries only in-frame clones and drops some. In the table there are 150,000 to 250,000 clones, around 79% of which are singletons. The sequenced material came from peripheral blood. This receptor was taken from a woman aged 40 to 50 with COVID-19, enrolled during active disease.

The CDR3 DNA sequence: TGTGCCAGCAGCTCGACCACCGGGACAGGGAACTATGGCTACACCTTC. Protein: CASSSTTGTGNYGYTF. J is TRBJ1-2 and V is TRBV11-2, with TRBD1 matching over 9 bases. Germline V gene sequence: CDR1 SGHAT, CDR2 FQNNGV. After removal of 4 bases from V and 2 bases from J, the junction contained 8 bases not matched to a gene. The CDR3 runs to 16 residues.